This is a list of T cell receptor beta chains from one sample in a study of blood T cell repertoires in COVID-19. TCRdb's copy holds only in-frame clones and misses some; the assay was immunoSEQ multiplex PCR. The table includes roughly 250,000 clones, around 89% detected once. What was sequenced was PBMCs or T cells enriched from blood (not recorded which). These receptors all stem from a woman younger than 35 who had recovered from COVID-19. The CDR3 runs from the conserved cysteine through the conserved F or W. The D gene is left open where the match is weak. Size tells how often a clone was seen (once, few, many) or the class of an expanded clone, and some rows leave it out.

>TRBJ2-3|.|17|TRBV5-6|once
CASSLDRGASPTDTQYF
TGTGCCAGCAGCCTCGACCGGGGGGCCTCTCCCACAGATACGCAGTATTTT
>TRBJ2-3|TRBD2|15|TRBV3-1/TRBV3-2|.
CASSHYRGGEDTQYF
TGTGCCAGCAGCCATTACCGGGGGGGGGAAGATACGCAGTATTTT
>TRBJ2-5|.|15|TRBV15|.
CATSIAGSIQETQYF
TGTGCCACCAGCATCGCAGGCAGTATACAAGAGACCCAGTACTTC
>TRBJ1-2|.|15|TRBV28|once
CASRLTNGQNYGYTF
TGTGCCAGCAGACTTACAAATGGACAGAACTATGGCTACACCTTC
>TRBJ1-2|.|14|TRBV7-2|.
CASNLGSSDYGYTF
TGTGCCAGCAACTTAGGGTCCAGTGATTATGGCTACACCTTC
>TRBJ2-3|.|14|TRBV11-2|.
CASSPQTATDTQYF
TGTGCCAGCAGCCCTCAGACAGCGACAGATACGCAGTATTTT
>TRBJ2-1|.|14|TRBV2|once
CASRPESSYNEQFF
TGTGCCAGCCGTCCGGAGAGCTCCTACAATGAGCAGTTCTTC
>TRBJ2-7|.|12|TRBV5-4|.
CASSLATGIENF
TGTGCCAGCAGCTTGGCCACGGGGATCGAGAACTTC
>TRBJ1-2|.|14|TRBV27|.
CASRQGRGPKGYTF
TGTGCCAGCAGACAGGGTAGAGGGCCGAAAGGCTACACCTTC
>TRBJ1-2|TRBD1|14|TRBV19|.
CASSISGGGYGYTF
TGTGCCAGTAGTATCTCAGGGGGCGGCTATGGCTACACCTTC
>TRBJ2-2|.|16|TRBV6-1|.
CASSDVGRGNTGELFF
TGTGCCAGCAGTGATGTCGGCAGGGGGAACACCGGGGAGCTGTTTTTT
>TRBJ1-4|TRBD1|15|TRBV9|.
CASSVGTGGNEKLFF
TGTGCCAGCAGCGTAGGGACAGGGGGCAATGAAAAACTGTTTTTT
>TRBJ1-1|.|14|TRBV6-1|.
CASSETGGNTEAFF
TGTGCCAGCAGTGAAACAGGCGGGAACACTGAAGCTTTCTTT
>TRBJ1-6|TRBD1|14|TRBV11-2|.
CASRARQGDSPLHF
TGTGCCAGCAGGGCTAGACAGGGTGATTCACCCCTCCACTTT
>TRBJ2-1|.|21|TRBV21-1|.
CASSKRRTDFLRFRHYNEQFF
TGTGCCAGCAGCAAACGACGGACAGATTTTCTCAGGTTTAGACACTACAATGAGCAGTTCTTC
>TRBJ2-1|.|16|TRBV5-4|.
CASSLATSRAYNEQFF
TGTGCCAGCAGCTTGGCTACCAGTCGGGCCTACAATGAGCAGTTCTTC
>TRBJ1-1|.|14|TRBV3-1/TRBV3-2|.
CASSKQQDYAEAFF
TGTGCCAGCAGCAAACAACAGGATTACGCTGAAGCTTTCTTT
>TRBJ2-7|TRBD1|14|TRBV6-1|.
CASSEGPGGYEQYF
TGTGCCAGCAGTGAAGGGCCAGGGGGCTACGAGCAGTACTTC
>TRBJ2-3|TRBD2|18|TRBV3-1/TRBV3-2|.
CASSQDPSGGAHTDTQYF
TGTGCCAGCAGCCAAGATCCTAGCGGGGGGGCACACACAGATACGCAGTATTTT
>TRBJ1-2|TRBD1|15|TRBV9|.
CASSVDRGPYYGYTF
TGTGCCAGCAGCGTTGACAGGGGGCCCTACTATGGCTACACCTTC
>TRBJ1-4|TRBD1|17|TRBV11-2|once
CASSLGGQGTTNEKLFF
TGTGCCAGCAGCTTGGGAGGACAGGGAACAACTAATGAAAAACTGTTTTTT
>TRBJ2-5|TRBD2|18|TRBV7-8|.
CASSKGLAGGKGLETQYF
TGTGCCAGCAGCAAGGGACTAGCGGGGGGGAAGGGGTTGGAGACCCAGTACTTC
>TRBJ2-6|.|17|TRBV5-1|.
CASTAGQLTSGANVLTF
TGCGCCAGCACCGCTGGACAGTTGACATCTGGGGCCAACGTCCTGACTTTC
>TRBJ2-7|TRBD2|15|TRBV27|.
CASSSLLAGDYEQYF
TGTGCCAGCAGTTCCCTCCTAGCGGGGGATTACGAGCAGTACTTC
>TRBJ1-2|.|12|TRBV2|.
CASNYENYGYTF
TGTGCCAGCAATTACGAGAACTATGGCTACACCTTC
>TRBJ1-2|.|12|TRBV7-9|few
CASSLRPGGYTF
TGTGCCAGCAGCTTAAGGCCGGGTGGCTACACCTTC